The rows below give T cell receptor beta chains drawn from one sample of a study of T cell repertoires in cytomegalovirus infection. TCRdb ran MiXCR on the reads and lists one entry per CDR3 protein. The sample has hundreds of thousands of distinct CDR3 sequences; about a sixth are singletons. Sequenced sample: PBMCs. Receptor source: a human donor in good health (CMV status not recorded). Some clones in this sample may be carry-over from other donors' samples. CDR3s include the opening cysteine and the closing phenylalanine or tryptophan. The order of the fields is V gene, J gene, CDR3 protein.

V gene: TRBV2; J gene: TRBJ1-1; CDR3 protein: CASKGGPGNTEAFF
V gene: TRBV7-2; J gene: TRBJ2-7; CDR3 protein: CASSRGSSRAYEQYF
V gene: TRBV7-2; J gene: TRBJ2-7; CDR3 protein: CASRLGRDRGSYEQYF
V gene: TRBV7-4; J gene: TRBJ2-7; CDR3 protein: CASSAETPGTGAYEQYF
V gene: TRBV4-2; J gene: TRBJ1-3; CDR3 protein: CASSSLTPGSSGNTIYF
V gene: TRBV19; J gene: TRBJ2-3; CDR3 protein: CASRERGTQYF
V gene: TRBV7-9; J gene: TRBJ1-5; CDR3 protein: CASSLDLAPGQGIDQPQHF
V gene: TRBV4-3; J gene: TRBJ2-5; CDR3 protein: CASSQGGGGETQYF
V gene: TRBV5-4; J gene: TRBJ2-3; CDR3 protein: CASSFGPGLAGATDTQYF
V gene: TRBV4-2; J gene: TRBJ1-2; CDR3 protein: CASSQAVRGANYGYTF
V gene: TRBV7-2; J gene: TRBJ2-5; CDR3 protein: CASSSMRGEETQYF
V gene: TRBV7-2; J gene: TRBJ1-2; CDR3 protein: CASSLPLSNYGYTF
V gene: TRBV7-8; J gene: TRBJ1-1; CDR3 protein: CASSLFSAENTEAFF
V gene: TRBV10-2; J gene: TRBJ1-5; CDR3 protein: CASSPPDDRDNQPQHF
V gene: TRBV6-2/TRBV6-3; J gene: TRBJ2-1; CDR3 protein: CASSYEGEQFF
V gene: TRBV18; J gene: TRBJ1-1; CDR3 protein: CASSPPSQGAFF
V gene: TRBV7-9; J gene: TRBJ2-2; CDR3 protein: CASSSRPGDTGELFF
V gene: TRBV5-6; J gene: TRBJ2-3; CDR3 protein: CASSLDSTGSTDTQYF
V gene: TRBV2; J gene: TRBJ1-1; CDR3 protein: CASTSDRGTEAFF
V gene: TRBV12-3/TRBV12-4; J gene: TRBJ2-7; CDR3 protein: CASSFLFRPYEQYF
V gene: TRBV12-3/TRBV12-4; J gene: TRBJ1-1; CDR3 protein: CASSQPGQGGTEAFF
V gene: TRBV20-1; J gene: TRBJ2-7; CDR3 protein: CSARAGGRGLDEQYF
V gene: TRBV11-2; J gene: TRBJ1-1; CDR3 protein: CASSFLRGTGVAAFF
V gene: TRBV9; J gene: TRBJ1-3; CDR3 protein: CASSVEPRNTIYF
V gene: TRBV20-1; J gene: TRBJ1-5; CDR3 protein: CSALPGGWNQPQHF
V gene: TRBV29-1; J gene: TRBJ2-5; CDR3 protein: CSVTPPQGHQETQYF
V gene: TRBV7-2; J gene: TRBJ1-1; CDR3 protein: CASSLWDRAGEAFF
V gene: TRBV28; J gene: TRBJ2-7; CDR3 protein: CASSFVGQGYEQYF
V gene: TRBV5-1; J gene: TRBJ2-3; CDR3 protein: CASSPEAIRTDTQYF
V gene: TRBV29-1; J gene: TRBJ2-2; CDR3 protein: CTIQGAIGELFF
V gene: TRBV10-3; J gene: TRBJ2-5; CDR3 protein: CAISQGSETQYF
V gene: TRBV29-1; J gene: TRBJ1-4; CDR3 protein: CSVAWDPEKLFF
V gene: TRBV15; J gene: TRBJ2-7; CDR3 protein: CATSKMRGGGSYEQYF
V gene: TRBV7-2; J gene: TRBJ2-3; CDR3 protein: CASSLDGPSTDTQYF
V gene: TRBV7-9; J gene: TRBJ2-5; CDR3 protein: CASSPVRGTFQETQYF
V gene: TRBV6-2/TRBV6-3; J gene: TRBJ2-1; CDR3 protein: CASSETGTSLNNEQFF
V gene: TRBV5-6; J gene: TRBJ2-1; CDR3 protein: CASSLKLHYNEQFF
V gene: TRBV12-3/TRBV12-4; J gene: TRBJ1-2; CDR3 protein: CASSSWTVYGYTF
V gene: TRBV20-1; J gene: TRBJ2-7; CDR3 protein: CSGTEGYEQYF
V gene: TRBV20-1; J gene: TRBJ1-2; CDR3 protein: CSARDPDTAWGYTF
V gene: TRBV7-9; J gene: TRBJ2-1; CDR3 protein: CASSSYRRSSYNEQFF
V gene: TRBV20-1; J gene: TRBJ2-7; CDR3 protein: CSARLAVVGEQYF
V gene: TRBV7-9; J gene: TRBJ1-4; CDR3 protein: CASSLDDSNEKLFF
V gene: TRBV7-9; J gene: TRBJ1-3; CDR3 protein: CASSFDGTMNTIYF
V gene: TRBV7-2; J gene: TRBJ1-3; CDR3 protein: CASSYRAGGGGNTIYF
V gene: TRBV7-2; J gene: TRBJ2-7; CDR3 protein: CASSLAGTSGAYEQYF
V gene: TRBV7-9; J gene: TRBJ2-2; CDR3 protein: CASSFLASGGPGELFF
V gene: TRBV27; J gene: TRBJ1-5; CDR3 protein: CASSLGTAGNQPQHF